This is a list of T cell receptor beta chains from one sample in a study of blood T cells in healthy people across ages. One entry per CDR3 protein results from TCRdb running MiXCR on the 5' RACE reads. This sample has some 1,000,000 distinct CDR3 sequences, with almost 25% found just once. Another study also made use of these data, one on T cells of mothers and their children.

Specimen: blood. These receptors were obtained from a girl aged 2-15 years in good health. Both conserved end residues are trimmed from each CDR3. Fields, in order: D gene, V gene, CDR3 protein. The D gene is left open where the match is weak.

d_call: .; v_call: TRBV27; cdr3_aa: ASSQLGTPEAF
d_call: TRBD2; v_call: TRBV3-1; cdr3_aa: ASSQGLAGHYEQY
d_call: .; v_call: TRBV7-9; cdr3_aa: ASSLVTREEETQY
d_call: .; v_call: TRBV2; cdr3_aa: ASSGFRPSNYGYT
d_call: .; v_call: TRBV5-1; cdr3_aa: ASSLYPGANEQF
d_call: .; v_call: TRBV4-3; cdr3_aa: ASSQGARGEQY
d_call: TRBD1; v_call: TRBV20-1; cdr3_aa: SASPGTGTDTQY
d_call: .; v_call: TRBV20-1; cdr3_aa: SASGTTVHYGYT
d_call: .; v_call: TRBV11-1; cdr3_aa: ASSRDRSNNEQF
d_call: .; v_call: TRBV19; cdr3_aa: ASNEGGGQNEQF
d_call: TRBD2; v_call: TRBV6-5; cdr3_aa: ASSYSTSGSLEQY
d_call: TRBD2; v_call: TRBV29-1; cdr3_aa: SVVLAGGETQY
d_call: .; v_call: TRBV21-1; cdr3_aa: ASSKEIQGRMGDQPQH
d_call: TRBD2; v_call: TRBV7-3; cdr3_aa: ASSFSASGNTDTQY
d_call: .; v_call: TRBV5-5; cdr3_aa: ASSSDLGKYQPQH
d_call: .; v_call: TRBV20-1; cdr3_aa: SARLPGGSSYNEQF
d_call: TRBD1; v_call: TRBV29-1; cdr3_aa: SAHRGSDYNEQF
d_call: TRBD2; v_call: TRBV12-3/TRBV12-4; cdr3_aa: ASSLGAGGLDEQF
d_call: .; v_call: TRBV14; cdr3_aa: ASSQTRWVGGANVLT
d_call: TRBD2; v_call: TRBV29-1; cdr3_aa: SAPGLASYNEQF
d_call: .; v_call: TRBV5-5; cdr3_aa: ASSLKGQGGDNSPLH
d_call: .; v_call: TRBV9; cdr3_aa: ASSVQGSGSTDTQY
d_call: TRBD2; v_call: TRBV24-1; cdr3_aa: ATSDLGKAGGQNEQF
d_call: TRBD2; v_call: TRBV12-5; cdr3_aa: ASGFWAGVRQETQY
d_call: TRBD2; v_call: TRBV7-2; cdr3_aa: ASSLRLAGGSTDTQY
d_call: TRBD2; v_call: TRBV12-3/TRBV12-4; cdr3_aa: ASSLPSGGEETQY
d_call: TRBD1; v_call: TRBV9; cdr3_aa: ASTGQWNTEAF
d_call: .; v_call: TRBV15; cdr3_aa: ATSPRGGSEAF
d_call: .; v_call: TRBV27; cdr3_aa: ASSFSSPNEQF
d_call: .; v_call: TRBV10-3; cdr3_aa: AISESVEGGSEAF
d_call: .; v_call: TRBV3-1; cdr3_aa: ASISTGGGNEQF
d_call: TRBD1; v_call: TRBV29-1; cdr3_aa: SVLGGMKEAQY
d_call: .; v_call: TRBV12-3/TRBV12-4; cdr3_aa: ASSSGVRDNEQF
d_call: .; v_call: TRBV27; cdr3_aa: ASSFLAAETQY
d_call: .; v_call: TRBV5-1; cdr3_aa: ASSYDDPGGNSPLH
d_call: .; v_call: TRBV20-1; cdr3_aa: SATAKEVWTEAF
d_call: .; v_call: TRBV28; cdr3_aa: AGSLRRAYQETQY
d_call: TRBD2; v_call: TRBV4-2; cdr3_aa: ASSQEGGGLTGELF
d_call: TRBD1; v_call: TRBV6-1; cdr3_aa: ASSRQGGNQPQH
d_call: .; v_call: TRBV20-1; cdr3_aa: SARGGGQKQF
d_call: .; v_call: TRBV18; cdr3_aa: ASSPRQEGGANVLT
d_call: .; v_call: TRBV5-1; cdr3_aa: ASSSAGTYEQY
d_call: .; v_call: TRBV14; cdr3_aa: ASSQGTEVWGYT
d_call: TRBD1; v_call: TRBV4-3; cdr3_aa: ASSLGQGLTGVPDTQY
d_call: TRBD1; v_call: TRBV24-1; cdr3_aa: ATSDLPAGQGQETQY
d_call: .; v_call: TRBV2; cdr3_aa: ASRPRDVPYEQY